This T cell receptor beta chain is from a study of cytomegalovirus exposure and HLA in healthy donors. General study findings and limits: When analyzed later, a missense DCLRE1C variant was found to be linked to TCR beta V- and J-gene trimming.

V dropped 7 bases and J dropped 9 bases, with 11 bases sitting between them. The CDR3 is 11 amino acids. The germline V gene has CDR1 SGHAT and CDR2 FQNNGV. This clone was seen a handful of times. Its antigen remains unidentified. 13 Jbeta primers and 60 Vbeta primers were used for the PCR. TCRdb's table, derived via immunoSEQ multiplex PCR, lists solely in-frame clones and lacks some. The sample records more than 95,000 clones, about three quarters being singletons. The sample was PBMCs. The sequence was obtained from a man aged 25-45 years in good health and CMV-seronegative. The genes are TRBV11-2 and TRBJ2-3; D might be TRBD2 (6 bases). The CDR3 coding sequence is TGTGCCAGCACCCCCGGGAGAACGCAGTATTTT. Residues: CASTPGRTQYF.